What follows are 14 T cell receptor beta chains derived from one specimen sequenced in a study of cytomegalovirus exposure and HLA in healthy donors. A multiplex PCR was run with 60 Vbeta primers and 13 Jbeta primers. TCRdb's copy holds only in-frame clones and misses some; the assay was immunoSEQ multiplex PCR. The sample shows around 120,000 clones, about 70% of them seen only once. Sequencing was done on a sample of PBMCs. The receptors stem from a man aged 50 or older in good health and CMV-seropositive.

This chain uses TRBV2 with TRBJ2-5, with D perhaps matching TRBD2 (5 bases). Germline lookup yields CDR1 SNHLY and CDR2 FYNNEI. The V end was cut by 8 bases, the J end by 1 base, with 11 bases between. The CDR3 covers 13 residues. CDR3 in amino acids: CASGLWRQETQYF. The CDR3 DNA follows: TGTGCCAGCGGACTTTGGCGCCAAGAGACCCAGTACTTC.

This chain connects TRBV9 to TRBJ1-2, with 8 bases lining up with TRBD1. Losses at the gene ends were 1 base for V and 5 bases for J; bases not matched to a gene: 7. The CDR3 loop spans 15 amino acids. Germline-derived CDR1 and CDR2 are SGDLS and YYNGEE. CDR3 DNA: TGTGCCAGCAGCGTATCACGGACAGGGTCTTATGGCTACACCTTC. It specifies CASSVSRTGSYGYTF.

This clone was recorded a few times. The rearrangement links TRBV9 to TRBJ1-2; 7 nucleotides line up with TRBD1. Germline V gene data show CDR1 as SGDLS and CDR2 as YYNGEE. Trimming removed 5 bases from V and 6 bases from J; junction bases left unmatched: 4. This CDR3 comprises 12 residues. In nucleotides, the CDR3 is TGTGCCAGCAGTACCGGGACAGATGGCTACACCTTC. This translates into CASSTGTDGYTF.

CDR3 loop: CASSAQGNTIYF. The CDR3 DNA follows: TGTGCCAGCAGCGCACAGGGAAACACCATATATTTT. This rearrangement joins TRBV7-9 to TRBJ1-3; D is uncertain. The CDR3 extends over 12 amino acids. Trimming removed 5 bases from V and 4 bases from J, with 6 bases in between. CDR1 and CDR2 (germline): SEHNR, FQNEAQ (reference sequence). The full variable domain, its missing parts supplied by reference TRBV7-9 and TRBJ1-3, is DTGVSQNPRHKITKRGQNVTFRCDPISEHNRLYWYRQTLGQGPEFLTYFQNEAQLEKSRLLSDRFSAERPKGSFSTLEIQRTEQGDSAMYLCASSAQGNTIYFGEGSWLTVV.

With regard to this clone: An end of the junction differs from the germline gene, which may be a read error. The genes are TRBV6-4 and TRBJ1-4, with 7 nucleotides matching TRBD1. Per germline, CDR1 MRHNA and CDR2 SNTAGT. The CDR3 has 16 amino acids. The CDR3 bases are TGTGCCAGCAGTGACGCAGACAGGGACCGACGTGAAAAACTGCTTTTT. Translation gives CASSDADRDRREKLLF.

This clone showed up just a few times. The CDR3 sequence: CASSLMGGGAQFF. CDR3 nucleotide sequence: TGTGCCAGCAGTTTAATGGGCGGGGGAGCCCAGTTCTTC. V and J are TRBV6-6 and TRBJ2-1; 7 bases line up with TRBD2. The CDR3 covers 13 residues. J was trimmed by 13 bases and V by 4 bases; bases with no gene match: 10. CDR1 MNHNY and CDR2 SVGAGI come from the germline V gene (reference sequence).

The chain links TRBV10-3 to TRBJ2-3; TRBD2 aligns across 10 bases. V was pared by 5 bases and J by 1 base, with 6 bases of the junction left unmatched. Germline V gives CDR1 ENHRY, CDR2 SYGVKD. The CDR3 is 16 residues long. The CDR3 DNA is TGTGCCATCAGTTTTCCTGGGACTAGCGGCACAGATACGCAGTATTTT. It encodes CAISFPGTSGTDTQYF.

The CDR3 DNA is TGTGCCAGCAGTTTAGGTGGGGGCAGTGGGGACACCATATATTTT. Translating gives CASSLGGGSGDTIYF. The chain couples TRBV27 to TRBJ1-3; D is perhaps TRBD1 (6 bases). This CDR3 contains 15 residues. CDR1 and CDR2 from the germline V gene are MNHEY and SMNVEV (reference sequence). V was shortened by 2 bases and J by 8 bases, with 16 bases between the two germline ends.

The chain carries TRBV7-3 and TRBJ2-7; 8 bases align to TRBD1. Germline CDR1 is SGHTA and CDR2 is FQGTGA. The CDR3 contains 16 residues. V shed 4 bases and J 3 bases; nucleotides not matched to a gene: 11. The CDR3 here is CASSYPYRTGIYEQYF. The CDR3 coding sequence is TGTGCCAGCAGCTACCCCTACCGGACAGGGATCTACGAGCAGTACTTC.

The chain combines TRBV5-1 with TRBJ2-5, with a weak D call TRBD2 (5 bases). The CDR3 is 14 residues long. Trimming took 4 bases from V and 1 from J, leaving 11 bases between them. CDR1 is SGHRS, CDR2 YFSETQ, per germline. In DNA, the CDR3 is TGCGCCAGCAGCCGACTACCTAGCCAAGAGACCCAGTACTTC. This translates into CASSRLPSQETQYF.

V gene TRBV5-4 combines with J gene TRBJ2-7; 12 bases match TRBD2. This CDR3 spans 16 amino acids. Germline CDR1 and CDR2: SGHNT and YYREEE (reference sequence). Trimming at V came to 4 bases and at J to 2 bases, leaving 7 bases not matched to a gene. CDR3 protein: CASSNFTSGRTYEQYF. CDR3 DNA sequence: TGTGCCAGCAGCAACTTTACTAGCGGGAGGACCTACGAGCAGTACTTC.

The rearrangement uses TRBV30 and TRBJ2-5; 10 positions agree with TRBD2. Germline loops: CDR1 GTSNPN, CDR2 SVGIG (reference sequence). J gave up 4 bases and V 1 base, and 3 bases lay outside the gene matches. The CDR3 contains 14 residues. CDR3 residues: CAWSGSGRGETQYF. The CDR3 DNA reads TGTGCCTGGAGTGGAAGCGGGAGGGGAGAGACCCAGTACTTC.

J is TRBJ2-5 and V is TRBV19; TRBD2 agrees at 7 bases. J lost 4 bases, V lost 3 bases, and 5 bases had no gene match. Germline V CDR1 and CDR2: LNHDA, SQIVND (reference sequence). This CDR3 is 14 amino acids long. CDR3 DNA sequence: TGTGCCAGTAGTATGATAACGGGGGGAGAGACCCAGTACTTC. Its protein is CASSMITGGETQYF.

The rearrangement links TRBV6-6 to TRBJ1-5; 12 nucleotides agree with TRBD1. J gave up 5 bases and V 5 bases, and 7 bases lay outside the gene matches. The CDR3 has 16 residues. Germline assignment: CDR1 MNHNY and CDR2 SVGAGI (reference sequence). CDR3 residues: CASSGPGQGAYQPQHF. The CDR3 nucleotides are TGTGCCAGCAGTGGCCCGGGACAGGGGGCTTATCAGCCCCAGCATTTT.